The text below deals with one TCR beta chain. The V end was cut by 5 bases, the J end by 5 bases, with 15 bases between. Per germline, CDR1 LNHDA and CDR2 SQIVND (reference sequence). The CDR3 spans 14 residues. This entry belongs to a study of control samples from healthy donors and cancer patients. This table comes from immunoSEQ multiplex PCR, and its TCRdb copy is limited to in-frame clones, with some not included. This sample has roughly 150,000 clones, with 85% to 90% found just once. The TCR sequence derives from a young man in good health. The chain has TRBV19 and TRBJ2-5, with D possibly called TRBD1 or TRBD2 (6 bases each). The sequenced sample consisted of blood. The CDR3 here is CASSPGEVGETQYF. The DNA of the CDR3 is TGTGCCAGTAGTCCAGGGGAGGTAGGGGAGACCCAGTACTTC.